A selection of T cell receptor beta chains follows, all from one sample in a study of T cells in Graves' hyperthyroidism and ophthalmopathy. TCRdb passed the multiplex PCR reads through MiXCR, listing each CDR3 protein once. This sample has over 500,000 distinct CDR3 sequences, with approximately 48% found just once. The specimen sequenced was peripheral blood or thyroid tissue (not recorded which). The source of these receptors is an adult woman with Graves' disease, either hyperthyroidism or ophthalmopathy (not recorded which). Both conserved end residues are part of each CDR3. Fields, in order: clone size, J gene, V gene, D gene, CDR3 protein, CDR3 DNA. D genes are given only for firm matches. Rows may omit the clone size; those that give it use once, few, many or a size class.

>few|TRBJ1-1|TRBV29-1|.
CSATATPAVNTEAFF
TGCAGCGCTACGGCGACCCCGGCTGTGAACACTGAAGCTTTCTTT
>.|TRBJ1-5|TRBV6-2/TRBV6-3|TRBD1
CASTNSLDRGHRFSNQPQHF
TGTGCCAGCACCAACTCCCTCGACAGGGGGCATCGGTTTAGCAATCAGCCCCAGCATTTT
>.|TRBJ2-7|TRBV29-1|.
CSAVAADEQYF
TGCAGCGCTGTGGCGGCGGACGAGCAGTACTTC
>.|TRBJ2-7|TRBV29-1|.
CSVVQGMGQYF
TGCAGCGTCGTACAGGGTATGGGGCAGTACTTC
>many|TRBJ2-5|TRBV29-1|TRBD1
CSVDGDRQETQYF
TGCAGCGTTGATGGGGACAGACAAGAGACCCAGTACTTC
>.|TRBJ2-5|TRBV7-3|.
CASSPDWQETQYF
TGTGCCAGCAGCCCTGACTGGCAAGAGACCCAGTACTTC
>few|TRBJ1-1|TRBV10-1|TRBD1
CASGNTGVGGTEAFF
TGCGCCAGCGGTAACACAGGGGTTGGTGGCACTGAAGCTTTCTTT
>.|TRBJ1-4|TRBV10-3|TRBD1
CAISEAGQGREKLFF
TGTGCCATCAGTGAGGCGGGACAGGGACGAGAAAAACTGTTTTTT
>.|TRBJ1-1|TRBV7-2|.
CASSLQGLRAFF
TGTGCCAGCAGTCTTCAGGGCTTGAGAGCTTTCTTT
>.|TRBJ1-4|TRBV12-3/TRBV12-4|TRBD1
CASNRGTTNEKLFF
TGTGCCAGCAACAGGGGGACAACTAATGAAAAACTGTTTTTT
>.|TRBJ2-5|TRBV20-1|TRBD2
CSASRGLAYVNQETQYF
TGCAGTGCTAGCAGGGGACTAGCCTACGTCAACCAAGAGACCCAGTACTTC
>many|TRBJ2-7|TRBV20-1|TRBD2
CSATSGLAVYEQYF
TGCAGTGCTACCTCGGGACTAGCGGTGTACGAGCAGTACTTC
>few|TRBJ2-5|TRBV7-9|TRBD1
CASSHRDREGETQYF
TGTGCCAGCAGCCACCGGGACAGGGAGGGTGAGACCCAGTACTTC
>.|TRBJ2-7|TRBV5-1|TRBD1
CASSWDSFGSYEQYF
TGCGCCAGCAGCTGGGACAGTTTTGGCTCCTACGAGCAGTACTTC
>.|TRBJ2-7|TRBV7-9|TRBD2
CASSKRTSGSGEQYF
TGTGCCAGCAGCAAACGGACTAGCGGGAGTGGCGAGCAGTACTTC
>many|TRBJ1-2|TRBV7-2|.
CASSLYNSYGYTF
TGTGCCAGCAGCTTATATAACAGTTATGGCTACACCTTC
>.|TRBJ1-5|TRBV7-8|.
CASSFGGRVAQETQHF
TGTGCCAGCAGCTTCGGGGGGAGGGTTGCTCAAGAGACCCAGCATTTT
>few|TRBJ2-5|TRBV10-3|.
CATNEGGYQETQYF
TGTGCCACCAATGAAGGGGGATACCAAGAGACCCAGTACTTC
>.|TRBJ2-7|TRBV20-1|TRBD1
CSAEGQDLYEQYF
TGCAGTGCGGAGGGACAGGACCTCTACGAGCAGTACTTC
>.|TRBJ2-7|TRBV11-2|.
CASSLWQGEQYF
TGTGCCAGCAGCTTATGGCAGGGGGAGCAGTACTTC
>few|TRBJ1-4|TRBV28|.
CASSFGPEKLFF
TGTGCCAGCAGTTTCGGACCCGAAAAACTGTTTTTT
>.|TRBJ1-5|TRBV29-1|TRBD1
CSASTGGINQPQHF
TGCAGCGCCTCGACAGGGGGCATTAATCAGCCCCAGCATTTT
>many|TRBJ2-7|TRBV7-2|.
CASSNTRGEVYEQYF
TGTGCCAGCAGCAATACCAGGGGAGAGGTCTACGAGCAGTACTTC
>.|TRBJ2-6|TRBV4-1|.
CASSQDPIGANVLTF
TGCGCCAGCAGCCAAGATCCGATTGGGGCCAACGTCCTGACTTTC
>many|TRBJ2-7|TRBV7-7|.
CASSLATGTEQYF
TGTGCTAGCAGCTTAGCTACAGGGACCGAGCAGTACTTC
>many|TRBJ1-1|TRBV9|.
CASTATGVGNTEAFF
TGTGCCAGCACCGCTACGGGGGTTGGGAACACTGAAGCTTTCTTT
>.|TRBJ1-6|TRBV13|TRBD1
CASSFSTGLGNSPLHF
TGTGCCAGCAGCTTCTCGACAGGGTTGGGCAATTCACCCCTCCACTTT
>many|TRBJ1-1|TRBV7-2|.
CASSGGRNLNTEAFF
TGTGCCAGCAGCGGCGGCAGGAACTTGAACACTGAAGCTTTCTTT
>.|TRBJ1-1|TRBV7-9|.
CASSQATEAFF
TGTGCCAGCAGCCAAGCGACTGAAGCTTTCTTT
>many|TRBJ2-6|TRBV20-1|.
CSARRMSGANVLTF
TGCAGTGCTAGACGTATGAGCGGGGCCAACGTCCTGACTTTC
>few|TRBJ1-2|TRBV29-1|.
CSVEDRAGMLGGYTF
TGCAGCGTTGAAGATCGGGCAGGGATGTTGGGTGGCTACACCTTC
>.|TRBJ2-5|TRBV29-1|TRBD1
CSVGWDSQATRYF
TGCAGCGTTGGGTGGGACAGTCAAGCGACCCGGTACTTC
>few|TRBJ2-2|TRBV29-1|TRBD2
CSVAPRWASGSRAGELFF
TGCAGCGTTGCCCCCCGTTGGGCTAGCGGGAGTAGGGCCGGGGAGCTGTTTTTT
>many|TRBJ1-1|TRBV5-1|.
CASTKRGREVSEAFF
TGCGCCAGCACCAAACGGGGGAGGGAAGTCTCTGAAGCTTTCTTT
>.|TRBJ1-2|TRBV15|.
CATSLGLGDDGYTF
TGTGCCACCAGCCTGGGGTTGGGGGACGATGGCTACACCTTC
>.|TRBJ2-7|TRBV7-2|.
CASSLTGFGSYEQYF
TGTGCCAGCAGCTTAACGGGGTTCGGCTCCTACGAGCAGTACTTC
>once|TRBJ2-7|TRBV15|.
CATSRDIEGSYEQYF
TGTGCCACCAGCAGGGATATTGAGGGTTCCTACGAGCAGTACTTC
>.|TRBJ1-1|TRBV29-1|.
CSVEGRGANTEAFF
TGCAGCGTTGAAGGTCGGGGCGCGAACACTGAAGCTTTCTTT
>many|TRBJ2-6|TRBV10-3|.
CAISRQREGLGANVLTF
TGTGCCATCAGCCGACAGCGCGAGGGGCTTGGGGCCAACGTCCTGACTTTC
>many|TRBJ1-2|TRBV15|TRBD1
CATSRDRDRGGYTF
TGTGCCACCAGCAGAGATAGGGACAGGGGAGGCTACACCTTC
>.|TRBJ1-5|TRBV29-1|TRBD1
CSVVTGNSNQHF
TGCAGCGTAGTGACAGGGAATAGCAATCAGCATTTT
>few|TRBJ1-1|TRBV5-1|.
CASSLAGFVQGHTEAFF
TGCGCCAGCAGCTTGGCGGGGTTCGTACAGGGACACACTGAAGCTTTCTTT
>many|TRBJ2-5|TRBV2|.
CASSARGEAVETQYF
TGTGCCAGCAGTGCCAGGGGGGAGGCCGTAGAGACCCAGTACTTC
>.|TRBJ2-4|TRBV20-1|TRBD2
CSASERGGHIQYF
TGCAGTGCTAGTGAGCGGGGGGGACACATTCAGTACTTC
>.|TRBJ1-2|TRBV10-3|.
CAITLDGDSYGYTF
TGTGCCATCACCCTGGACGGGGACTCCTATGGCTACACCTTC
>many|TRBJ2-7|TRBV7-9|.
CASSLTGSRYEQYF
TGTGCCAGCAGCTTAACCGGGAGTCGGTACGAGCAGTACTTC
>many|TRBJ1-2|TRBV9|TRBD1
CASSGTGGLTHINYGYTF
TGTGCCAGCAGCGGGACAGGGGGTCTCACCCATATAAATTATGGCTACACCTTC
>.|TRBJ2-2|TRBV9|.
CASSSRGGELFF
TGTGCCAGCAGCTCCCGGGGCGGGGAGCTGTTTTTT
>few|TRBJ1-6|TRBV15|TRBD1
CATSRDRPANNSPLHF
TGTGCCACCAGCAGGGACAGGCCGGCCAATAATTCACCCCTCCACTTT
>few|TRBJ2-5|TRBV25-1|.
CASSVSGLETQYF
TGTGCCAGCAGTGTTTCCGGGTTGGAGACCCAGTACTTC
>many|TRBJ2-5|TRBV5-1|TRBD2
CASRLTPTSGELSGETQYF
TGCGCCAGCAGACTCACTCCGACTAGCGGGGAGTTAAGTGGAGAGACCCAGTACTTC